This record covers a single TCR beta chain. There is no known antigen for this receptor. TCRdb shows the sequencer as NextSeq 550. The Human TCR Profiling Kit (MiLaboratory) was used to make UMI-labeled 5' RACE TRB cDNA libraries. cDNA synthesis used the entire amount of extracted RNA, and PCR amplification then used the entire amount of cDNA produced. Libraries were prepared in parallel using an identical number of PCR cycles. The published analysis was carried out like this. With a minimum of two reads required per UMI, MIGEC and MiXCR pulled out about 52,000 +/- 9,100 unique UMI-labeled TRB cDNA molecules from each library. An average of approximately 40,000 +/- 10,000 functional in-frame TRB CDR3 nucleotide clonotypes without stop codons was found per library. After downsampling to 5000 UMI-labeled TRB molecules per sample, diversity metrics such as normalized Shannon-Wiener and Chao1 were calculated in VDJtools. VDJtools computed clonotype-size-weighted physicochemical properties of the central five CDR3 residues: interaction energy, strength, volume and Kidera factor 4. Reprocessed by TCRdb, the reads give a single entry per CDR3 protein sequence, without DNA. For this entry, the V and J calls and clone size follow TCRdb and not the study's own pipeline. This sample's listing comprises 150,000 or so distinct CDR3 sequences. Jointly, the top ten make up 0.45% to 0.6% of the sample.

The CDR1 and CDR2 encoded by the germline V gene are MNHEY and SVGEGT. The CDR3 has 12 amino acids, counting the end cysteine and phenylalanine. No nucleotide data were recorded. These data are taken from a study of CXCR3-negative and CXCR3-positive naive CD8 T cells (dated by TCRdb to between 2017 and 2020). At the level of the whole study: In total, about 150 million TRB reads were obtained, which works out to roughly 1.5 +/- 0.3 million reads per library. Diversity and physicochemical repertoire analyses were performed on some 10 donors pooled from two independent experiments. Naive subsets from several donors and memory cells from 3 donors were included in the TRBV-TRBJ cluster analysis. What the authors observed across the whole study: Repertoire diversity was comparably high in both naive subsets but much lower in memory CD8+ T cells. Compared with CXCR3-negative naive cells, CXCR3-positive naive cells had TRB CDR3s with higher hydrophobicity (lower Kidera factor 4), lower energy, and higher strength and volume indices. Surface CD5, linked to self-reactivity in mice, was comparable between naive subsets; TCR interaction strength was therefore also inferred from TRB CDR3 physicochemical properties. Freshly isolated PBMCs were used for most assays because CXCR3 expression partially decreased after cryopreservation. Within the same donor, TRBV-TRBJ usage looked similar between naive CXCR3-negative and CXCR3-positive cells, but memory cells had distinct patterns.

For each CD8+ T cell subset, flow sorting was done in triplicate, and a few hundred thousand cells per subset went directly into RLT lysis buffer. Naive CD8+ T cells were defined stringently as CD45RO-CCR7+CD27+CD95- to exclude memory contaminants. Peripheral blood mononuclear cells were isolated from buffy coats by standard density gradient centrifugation. A FACSAria III was used to flow-sort naive CD8+ T cells into CXCR3-negative and CXCR3-positive populations. Total RNA was extracted from sorted cells with an RNeasy Mini Kit. The rearranged chain carries TRBV6-2 or TRBV6-3 and TRBJ2-7. The receptor's source is a human donor in good health. Some clones in this sample may be carry-over from other donors' samples. Sequencing was done on a sample of naive CXCR3- CD8+ T cells from blood. Interpreted using the paper, the cell subset or site label stands for: CD45RO-CCR7+CD27+CD95- naive CD8+ T cells lacking CXCR3 (TNR3-). The CDR3 region: CASSYSRAEQYF.